The 5 T cell receptor beta chains reported below all come from one sample, sequenced in a study of shared clonotypes between healthy human individuals. Sequencing was performed with immunoSEQ multiplex PCR; in TCRdb, only in-frame clones are kept and a portion is missing. The table records about 2.3 million clones, about nine tenths of them present only once. Material for sequencing was naive CD4+ T cells from PBMCs. Specified subset: CD45RA+ positively selected. The source is a man aged 18 to 29 in good health. Some clones in this sample may be carry-over from other donors' samples.

There are a few counts of this clone. The rearrangement uses TRBV27 and TRBJ1-1, with unresolved D. V lost 5 bases, J lost 4 bases, and 11 bases lay in between. The germline V gene has CDR1 MNHEY and CDR2 SMNVEV (reference sequence). CDR3 length: 13 residues. This CDR3 is CASSPITATEAFF. CDR3 coding DNA: TGTGCCAGCAGTCCTATAACAGCCACTGAAGCTTTCTTT.

The chain joins TRBV28 to TRBJ2-2; 12 bases match TRBD1. The ends lost 6 bases at V and 2 bases at J; junction bases unmatched: 7. Per the germline V gene, CDR1 is MDHEN and CDR2 is SYDVKM. CDR3 length: 17 residues. CDR3 coding DNA: TGTGCCAGCAGCTCACCGGGACAGGGGGCCAACACCGGGGAGCTGTTTTTT. Residues: CASSSPGQGANTGELFF.

V usage is TRBV28 and J usage is TRBJ1-6; D possibly corresponds to TRBD1 (5 bases). CDR3 length: 14 residues. The V end was cut by 5 bases, the J end by 7 bases, with 12 bases between. The germline CDR1 and CDR2 sequences are MDHEN and SYDVKM. CDR3 protein: CASSPPGRNSPLHF. The CDR3 DNA sequence: TGTGCCAGCAGTCCCCCGGGACGGAATTCACCCCTCCACTTT.

The chain is built from TRBV25-1 and TRBJ2-7; the D gene could be TRBD1 or TRBD2 (5 bases each). The V gene's germline CDR1 is MGHDK and CDR2 SYGVNS. The CDR3 extends over 15 amino acids. Trimming shortened V by 7 bases and J by 2 bases, and 18 bases separated the two germline ends. The CDR3 coding sequence is TGTGCCAGCAACCCCCACTTGGGGACCCCCTACGAGCAGTACTTC. Its protein is CASNPHLGTPYEQYF.

The chain combines TRBV28 with TRBJ1-4; D is undetermined. The V and J ends lost 5 bases and 3 bases respectively, with 13 bases between them. Germline V gives CDR1 MDHEN, CDR2 SYDVKM. This CDR3 is 15 amino acids long. DNA for the CDR3: TGTGCCAGCAGTCCCCCCGACAAGTCTAATGAAAAACTGTTTTTT. Its protein is CASSPPDKSNEKLFF.